The 31 T cell receptor beta chains below all came from one sample that was sequenced in a study of T cell changes during pregnancy in multiple sclerosis. Sequencing was performed with immunoSEQ multiplex PCR; in TCRdb, only in-frame clones are kept and a portion is missing. This repertoire shows about 40,000 clones, approximately 88% found once; its top ten account for about 5%. The sample here was peripheral blood, taken in the first trimester of pregnancy. The source is a female donor in good health, enrolled as a control in a pregnancy study.

This clone was detected a few times. The CDR3 sequence is CATAGTTNEKLFF. CDR3 DNA: TGTGCCACCGCAGGGACAACTAATGAAAAACTGTTTTTT. This sequence joins TRBV19 and TRBJ1-4; a possible D gene is TRBD1 (5 bases). V was shortened by 10 bases and J by 0 bases, with 9 bases between the two germline ends. The CDR3 runs to 13 residues. Germline lookup yields CDR1 LNHDA and CDR2 SQIVND (reference sequence).

This clone was seen only once. This rearrangement joins TRBV23-1 to TRBJ2-1, with 12 positions matching TRBD1. TRBV23-1 is assigned to the ORF class and has an uncertain function. This CDR3 contains 17 residues. V dropped 0 bases and J dropped 9; count of bases not matched to a gene: 9. The CDR3 nucleotides are TGCGCCAGCAGTCAATCAGTTCGGGACAGGGGGCTCGTTGAGCAGTTCTTC. Translated, it gives CASSQSVRDRGLVEQFF.

The rearrangement links TRBV6-6 to TRBJ2-7; D is ambiguous. V was trimmed by 0 bases and J by 3 bases, leaving 9 bases between them. From germline, CDR1 is MNHNY and CDR2 SVGAGI (reference sequence). This CDR3 comprises 14 residues. The CDR3 sequence is CASSYSARNYEQYF. In DNA form, the CDR3 reads TGTGCCAGCAGTTACTCGGCTAGAAACTACGAGCAGTACTTC.

V and J are TRBV10-3 and TRBJ2-7; D is perhaps TRBD2 (6 bases). The V gene's germline CDR1 is ENHRY and CDR2 SYGVKD. V was shortened by 6 bases and J by 2 bases, with 17 bases between the two germline ends. The CDR3 length is 15 residues. DNA of the CDR3: TGTGCCATCAGATGGGGGGTTGAGGGGACCTACGAGCAGTACTTC. Encoded protein: CAIRWGVEGTYEQYF.

The chain is built from TRBV6-1 and TRBJ2-7, with TRBD1 matching 9 bases. CDR3 length: 15 amino acids. The trim removed 6 bases at V and 0 bases at J, leaving 6 bases unmatched. Germline V gene data show CDR1 as MNHNS and CDR2 as SASEGT. The CDR3 DNA reads TGTGCCAGCAGGATACAGGGGGCTTCCTCCTACGAGCAGTACTTC. Its translation: CASRIQGASSYEQYF.

This chain uses TRBV28 with TRBJ2-7, with TRBD2 matching over 8 bases. V lost 3 bases, J lost 3 bases, and 7 bases stayed unmatched. CDR3 length equals 15 residues. CDR1 is MDHEN, CDR2 SYDVKM, per germline. As DNA, the CDR3 is TGTGCCAGCAGTTTCCTCCCGAGCGGGGGCTACGAGCAGTACTTC. Translation gives CASSFLPSGGYEQYF.

The V gene is TRBV6-4, the J gene TRBJ2-1; the match to TRBD2 covers 8 bases. The V and J ends lost 8 bases and 1 base, in that order; junction bases with no gene match: 4. The V gene's germline CDR1 is MRHNA and CDR2 SNTAGT. CDR3 length equals 14 residues. The CDR3 coding sequence is TGTGCCAGCTCCGGGGGGGAGTCCTACAATGAGCAGTTCTTC. Protein sequence: CASSGGESYNEQFF.

V gene TRBV9 combines with J gene TRBJ2-3, with TRBD2 matching 12 bases. The germline V gene encodes CDR1 SGDLS and CDR2 YYNGEE. V dropped 0 bases and J dropped 7; count of bases not matched to a gene: 9. CDR3 length equals 17 residues. CDR3 nucleotide sequence: TGTGCCAGCAGCGTAGCTAGCGGGGGGGCCGTCCTAAATACGCAGTATTTT. Translation: CASSVASGGAVLNTQYF. The variable domain in full, completed from reference TRBV9 and TRBJ2-3, reads DSGVTQTPKHLITATGQRVTLRCSPRSGDLSVYWYQQSLDQGLQFLIQYYNGEERAKGNILERFSAQQFPDLHSELNLSSLELGDSALYFCASSVASGGAVLNTQYFGPGTRLTVL.

This chain joins TRBV6-6 and TRBJ1-6; maybe TRBD1 (5 bases). The CDR3 extends over 15 amino acids. The germline V and J ends were trimmed by 0 bases and 8 bases, with 11 bases remaining between them. Germline V gene data show CDR1 as MNHNY and CDR2 as SVGAGI (reference sequence). The CDR3 protein is CASSYSSRVDSPLHF. The CDR3 coding sequence is TGTGCCAGCAGTTACTCGTCCAGGGTGGATTCACCCCTCCACTTT.

This clone was counted once. V is TRBV2 and J is TRBJ1-5; 7 positions match TRBD1. Germline CDR1 is SNHLY and CDR2 is FYNNEI. The CDR3 consists of 14 residues. After removal of 9 bases from V and 0 bases from J, the junction contained 5 bases not matched to a gene. The DNA of the CDR3 is TGTGCCAGTTACGACAGGGTTAGCAATCAGCCCCAGCATTTT. Amino acid sequence: CASYDRVSNQPQHF.

This chain links TRBV6-5 with TRBJ1-5; D is possibly TRBD1 (6 bases). CDR3 length: 15 residues. V was pared by 5 bases and J by 2 bases, with 13 bases between. Germline V lookup: CDR1 MNHEY, CDR2 SVGAGI. The CDR3, as DNA: TGTGCCAGCAGTACTACTTCAGGGGGCAATCAGCCCCAGCATTTT. This gives the protein CASSTTSGGNQPQHF.

The chain employs TRBV6-5 and TRBJ2-3; 8 bases line up with TRBD2. V shed 5 bases and J 6 bases; nucleotides not matched to a gene: 7. The germline V gene has CDR1 MNHEY and CDR2 SVGAGI. CDR3 size: 14 residues. This CDR3 reads CASSLGLVGDTQYF. In DNA, the CDR3 is TGTGCCAGCAGTCTGGGACTAGTAGGTGATACGCAGTATTTT.

This clone was seen just once. V and J are TRBV10-1 and TRBJ2-1, with TRBD1 matching over 9 bases. The germline CDR1 and CDR2 sequences are WNHNN and SYGVQD (reference sequence). This CDR3 is built from 15 residues. The V and J ends lost 3 bases and 8 bases, in that order; junction bases with no gene match: 8. The CDR3 sequence: CASSDTGGAGDEQFF. In nucleotides, the CDR3 is TGCGCCAGCAGTGATACAGGGGGCGCTGGGGATGAGCAGTTCTTC.

For the CDR3, the DNA is TGTGCCAGCAGTGATAGTGGACAGGGATTCAGGTACGAGCAGTACTTC. Encoded protein: CASSDSGQGFRYEQYF. The rearrangement uses TRBV2 and TRBJ2-7; 8 nucleotides line up with TRBD1. The junction had 11 bases not matched to a gene; V was cut back by 3 bases and J by 4 bases. CDR3 length: 16 amino acids. Germline V gene data show CDR1 as SNHLY and CDR2 as FYNNEI.

This clone came up once. The chain has TRBV6-4 and TRBJ1-1; 9 bases match TRBD1. The J segment lost 2 bases and the V segment lost 6 bases, leaving 4 bases of the junction unmatched. Looked up from germline, CDR1 is MRHNA and CDR2 is SNTAGT. The CDR3 runs to 14 residues. Here the CDR3 reads CASRQGARNTEAFF. In DNA, the CDR3 is TGTGCCAGCAGACAGGGGGCTAGAAACACTGAAGCTTTCTTT.

The rearrangement uses TRBV30 and TRBJ2-1; 9 bases agree with TRBD2. Germline V gives CDR1 GTSNPN, CDR2 SVGIG (reference sequence). V was pared by 0 bases and J by 4 bases, with 10 bases of the junction left unmatched. The CDR3 sequence is 17 residues long. Written as DNA, the CDR3 is TGTGCCTGGAGTGTACGGGCGGGGCTAGCGGGGTACAATGAGCAGTTCTTC. This gives the protein CAWSVRAGLAGYNEQFF.

The V gene is TRBV7-8, the J gene TRBJ1-5; D might be TRBD1 (5 bases). CDR1 is SGHVS and CDR2 is FQNEAQ in the germline V gene. This CDR3 has 14 amino acids. V shed 5 bases and J shed 3 bases, with 11 bases lying between them. The CDR3 protein is CASSDQTVNQPQHF. CDR3 DNA sequence: TGTGCCAGCAGCGACCAGACAGTCAATCAGCCCCAGCATTTT.

J is TRBJ2-2 and V is TRBV28, with TRBD1 identical over 10 bases. The CDR3 extends over 15 amino acids. Germline V gives CDR1 MDHEN, CDR2 SYDVKM. V gave up 6 bases and J gave up 5 bases; unmatched junction bases: 6. CDR3 sequence: CASRTGTGETGELFF. In DNA, the CDR3 is TGTGCCAGCAGAACCGGGACAGGGGAAACCGGGGAGCTGTTTTTT.

J is TRBJ1-1 and V is TRBV27; D gene unclear. Germline V gene sequence: CDR1 MNHEY, CDR2 SMNVEV (reference sequence). The V end lost 2 bases, the J end lost 5 bases, and 15 bases lay between the germline ends. This CDR3 region has 15 residues. Here the CDR3 reads CASSLDRSGGTEAFF. The CDR3 DNA is TGTGCCAGCAGTTTAGACCGGAGCGGCGGGACTGAAGCTTTCTTT.

The chain carries TRBV27 and TRBJ1-5; D possibly corresponds to TRBD1 (6 bases). CDR3 length: 14 residues. CDR1 and CDR2 from the germline V gene are MNHEY and SMNVEV (reference sequence). With 0 bases removed from V and 7 bases from J, the gap between germline ends came to 10 bases. This CDR3 reads CASSLSRGSQPQHF. The CDR3 DNA is TGTGCCAGCAGTTTATCCAGGGGTAGCCAGCCCCAGCATTTT.

The chain has TRBV7-9 and TRBJ1-1; no reliable D call. CDR1 is SEHNR, CDR2 FQNEAQ, per germline (reference sequence). The length of the CDR3 is 13 residues. V was trimmed by 1 base and J by 4 bases, leaving 7 bases between them. CDR3 sequence: CASSLGGGTEAFF. DNA for the CDR3: TGTGCCAGCAGCTTAGGGGGAGGCACTGAAGCTTTCTTT.

The rearrangement uses TRBV6-4 and TRBJ2-3; weak D call: TRBD1 (5 bases). The CDR3 has 16 residues. V lost 6 bases and J lost 0, with 16 bases in between. The germline V gene has CDR1 MRHNA and CDR2 SNTAGT. The CDR3 nucleotides are TGTGCCAGCAGCCCCCAAGGGGATCTAAGCACAGATACGCAGTATTTT. It encodes CASSPQGDLSTDTQYF.

V and J are TRBV7-2 and TRBJ1-4, with D possibly TRBD1 on 5 matching bases. Germline CDR1 reads SGHTA; CDR2 reads FQGNSA. The CDR3 runs to 13 residues. V lost 6 bases, J lost 5 bases, and 10 bases lay in between. CDR3 protein: CASRAQGNEKLFF. The CDR3, as DNA: TGTGCCAGCAGGGCCCAGGGAAATGAAAAACTGTTTTTT.

The genes are TRBV6-1 and TRBJ2-5; 9 bases fit TRBD1. Germline CDR1 is MNHNS and CDR2 is SASEGT. The length of the CDR3 is 14 residues. V lost 6 bases, J lost 2 bases, and 4 bases stayed unmatched. DNA for the CDR3: TGTGCCAGCAGCGGGACAGGGACACAAGAGACCCAGTACTTC. Protein product: CASSGTGTQETQYF.

This clone occurred many times. V is TRBV4-2 and J is TRBJ2-7; TRBD2 matches at 9 bases. V trimming: 0 bases; J trimming: 4 bases; junction bases outside the gene matches: 4. There are 15 residues in the CDR3. CDR1 and CDR2 (germline): LGHNA, YNFKEQ. CDR3 DNA sequence: TGTGCCAGCAGCCAAGATGTGCGGGGGGGATACGAGCAGTACTTC. This gives the protein CASSQDVRGGYEQYF.

The chain carries TRBV27 and TRBJ2-2, with D possibly TRBD2 on 5 matching bases. This CDR3 comprises 15 residues. Trimming left V 8 bases short and J 0 bases short, with 13 bases between. Germline loops: CDR1 MNHEY, CDR2 SMNVEV (reference sequence). The CDR3 DNA sequence: TGTGCCAGCTCCGACTACCCCCCGAACACCGGGGAGCTGTTTTTT. Translated, it gives CASSDYPPNTGELFF.

The chain links TRBV2 to TRBJ1-3, with a possible D match to TRBD1 (5 bases). The V and J ends lost 4 bases and 0 bases respectively, with 10 bases between them. Germline values: CDR1 SNHLY, CDR2 FYNNEI. The CDR3 extends over 15 amino acids. As DNA, the CDR3 is TGTGCCAGCAGTGTAGGGGACTTCTCTGGAAACACCATATATTTT. Its protein product is CASSVGDFSGNTIYF.

The chain couples TRBV7-9 to TRBJ2-7, with a possible D match to TRBD1 (5 bases). CDR1 is SEHNR and CDR2 is FQNEAQ in the germline V gene (reference sequence). CDR3 length: 15 amino acids. Trimming pared 3 bases from V and 2 bases from J, leaving 14 bases between. The CDR3 DNA is TGTGCCAGCAGCTTCGAGACAGACTTTCCCTACGAGCAGTACTTC. Translating gives CASSFETDFPYEQYF.

The chain recombines TRBV6-1 with TRBJ2-6; D is perhaps TRBD1 (5 bases). V was trimmed by 4 bases and J by 2 bases, leaving 6 bases between them. The CDR3 contains 14 residues. CDR1 and CDR2 from the germline V gene are MNHNS and SASEGT. The CDR3 is CASSVGAGANVLTF. The CDR3 DNA follows: TGTGCCAGCAGTGTAGGGGCTGGGGCCAACGTCCTGACTTTC.

The V call is TRBV18, the J call TRBJ2-1; a possible D gene is TRBD2 (6 bases). The CDR3 is made up of 14 amino acids. Between the trimmed V and J ends, which lost 3 bases and 1 base, there was a span of 7 bases. The germline gives CDR1 KGHSH, CDR2 LQKENI. CDR3 loop: CASSPAGSYNEQFF. As DNA, the CDR3 is TGTGCCAGCTCACCCGCGGGGTCCTACAATGAGCAGTTCTTC.

The rearrangement joins TRBV9 to TRBJ1-2, with D possibly matching TRBD1 (6 bases). This CDR3 spans 12 amino acids. CDR1 SGDLS and CDR2 YYNGEE come from the germline V gene. Trimming removed 3 bases at V and 5 bases at J, with 8 bases between. The CDR3 bases are TGTGCCAGCAGCGCCAGGGGATATGGCTACACCTTC. This gives the protein CASSARGYGYTF.